This TCR beta chain is drawn from a study of shared clonotypes between healthy human individuals. Trimming pared 1 base from V and 4 bases from J, leaving 11 bases between. The CDR3 has 15 amino acids. CDR1 and CDR2 (germline): SGHNT, YENEEA. The authors' processing: Junction-only immunoSEQ data arrived without quality scores, meaning filtering differed. Libraries were prepared by immunoSEQ multiplex PCR; TCRdb keeps only in-frame clonotypes and omits some of them. V and J calls and clone size are as listed in that table; D and trimming were resolved from the DNA. The sample carries 2.5 million or so clones, approximately 90% recorded once. Partitioning of CD4+ cells yielded a CD45RA+ naive subset and a CD45RA-negative memory subset.

The sequenced sample consisted of naive CD4+ T cells sorted from blood. Subset indicated: CD45RA+ positively selected. J is TRBJ2-1 and V is TRBV11-3, with D possibly matching TRBD2 (7 bases). The sequence came from a man aged 18 to 30 in good health. CDR3 bases: TGTGCCAGCAGCTTAGGCGGGGGCCGGTACAATGAGCAGTTCTTC. Residues: CASSLGGGRYNEQFF.